This T cell receptor beta chain was sequenced in a study of vaccination and CD4 T cells after COVID-19. Study as a whole: For post-vaccine samples, collection took place a median around 72 days after dose two, ranging from 14 to 241.

Treatment here: approximately 11-day PBMC culture with coronavirus spike peptide pools or control peptides (ViraFEST assay). IL-2 at about 11 IU/ml and peptide pools at approximately 10 ug/ml were added to PBMCs cultured at roughly 2 million per well. CDR1 is LGHDT and CDR2 is YNNKEL in the germline V gene (reference sequence). Trimming took 0 bases from V and 7 from J; bases not matched to a gene: 10. The CDR3 length is 16 residues. Cultured CD4+ T cells had their DNA profiled by the Oncomine TCR Beta short-read assay. Someone extracted genomic DNA from cultured CD4+ T cells. TCRdb redid the calling of the PCR reads with MiXCR, one entry per CDR3 protein. The sample yields some 10,000 distinct CDR3 sequences, about 42% seen once. As to this clonotype: Its antigen remains unknown.

The chain carries TRBV3-1 and TRBJ2-7, with 9 bases lining up with TRBD1. Sequences were obtained from CD4+ T cells from blood, cultured in vitro. The sequence derives from a human donor who had recovered from COVID-19. The CDR3 spells CASSQDSWTGVEEQYF. The CDR3, as DNA: TGTGCCAGCAGCCAAGATTCTTGGACAGGGGTTGAAGAGCAGTACTTC.